Below are 22 T cell receptor beta chains sequenced from a single sample in a study of T-cell memory formation after mild COVID-19. TCRdb redid the calling of the 5' RACE reads with MiXCR, one entry per CDR3 protein. The sample records 40,000 to 60,000 distinct CDR3 sequences, about 12% being singletons. Input material: PBMCs or a T cell subset sorted from them (not recorded which). The receptors shown here come from a man aged 18-30 years who had mild COVID-19 (a few samples of this study predate the infection). Cell type and time point are not known.

This clonotype is classed as medium-sized (0.01 to 0.1%). The gene calls are TRBV29-1 and TRBJ1-5; D is uncertain. The CDR3 has 15 residues. V was cut by 4 bases and J by 2 bases, with 15 bases left in between. The germline V gene has CDR1 SQVTM and CDR2 ANQGSEA. The CDR3 coding sequence is TGCAGCGTTGCGGACGGTCTAATTGGCAATCAGCCCCAGCATTTT. It is translated as CSVADGLIGNQPQHF.

This chain uses TRBV29-1 with TRBJ2-2, with D perhaps matching TRBD1 (5 bases). The CDR3 spans 15 residues. Germline V gene lookup returns CDR1 SQVTM and CDR2 ANQGSEA. V lost 4 bases to trimming and J lost 4 bases, with 16 bases between them. The DNA of the CDR3 is TGCAGCGTTGGTGCCCCTGGGGCAGGCACCGGGGAGCTGTTTTTT. Its protein product is CSVGAPGAGTGELFF.

Relative to its sample, this clonotype is medium-sized. V and J are TRBV14 and TRBJ2-6; D unresolved. The germline V and J ends were trimmed by 4 bases and 0 bases, with 7 bases remaining between them. The length of the CDR3 is 15 residues. From germline, CDR1 is SGHDN and CDR2 FVKESK. For the CDR3, the DNA is TGTGCCAGCAGCCGAGGAAGCTCTGGGGCCAACGTCCTGACTTTC. Translating it yields CASSRGSSGANVLTF.

This clonotype was found many times. The J gene is TRBJ2-3, the V gene TRBV5-1; no firm D call. The CDR3 length is 14 residues. Trimming left V 0 bases short and J 0 bases short, with 5 bases between. Looked up from germline, CDR1 is SGHRS and CDR2 is YFSETQ. DNA for the CDR3: TGCGCCAGCAGCTTGGATGGCAGCACAGATACGCAGTATTTT. Encoded protein: CASSLDGSTDTQYF.

The chain links TRBV7-9 to TRBJ2-7; D possibly corresponds to TRBD2 (5 bases). Trimming took off 2 bases at V and 6 bases at J, with 11 bases between the two ends. Germline V lookup: CDR1 SEHNR, CDR2 FQNEAQ (reference sequence). The CDR3 runs 13 residues. The CDR3 region is CASSLSRGSEQYF. The DNA of the CDR3 is TGTGCCAGCAGCTTATCCCGGGGATCCGAGCAGTACTTC.

This clonotype was counted many times. This chain links TRBV7-9 with TRBJ2-1; TRBD2 agrees at 7 bases. CDR1 and CDR2 (germline): SEHNR, FQNEAQ (reference sequence). This CDR3 spans 14 amino acids. J lost 0 bases, V lost 6 bases, and 2 bases had no gene match. CDR3 coding DNA: TGTGCCAGCAGGGGGGGGAGCTCCTACAATGAGCAGTTCTTC. This encodes CASRGGSSYNEQFF. Based on the CDR3 plus reference TRBV7-9 and TRBJ2-1, the full variable domain is DTGVSQNPRHKITKRGQNVTFRCDPISEHNRLYWYRQTLGQGPEFLTYFQNEAQLEKSRLLSDRFSAERPKGSFSTLEIQRTEQGDSAMYLCASRGGSSYNEQFFGPGTRLTVL.

This clonotype was counted between two and nine times. The chain combines TRBV4-2 with TRBJ2-2; no definite D call. The V gene lost 3 bases and the J gene lost 6 bases, with 8 bases spanning the gap. The CDR3 contains 13 residues. The germline V gene encodes CDR1 LGHNA and CDR2 YNFKEQ. Here the CDR3 DNA reads TGTGCCAGCAGCCAGGTTTCGGCCGGGGAGCTGTTTTTT. Its translation: CASSQVSAGELFF.

This clonotype was recorded at least ten times. This chain uses TRBV18 with TRBJ1-1; TRBD1 is a possible D gene (6 bases). This CDR3 comprises 12 residues. Trimming stripped 4 bases from V and 5 bases from J, with 8 bases between. CDR1 KGHSH and CDR2 LQKENI come from the germline V gene. The CDR3 reads CASSQGGTEAFF. CDR3 coding DNA: TGTGCCAGCTCACAGGGGGGAACTGAAGCTTTCTTT.

This sequence joins TRBV15 and TRBJ1-1; 7 bases map to TRBD1. The CDR3 loop spans 15 amino acids. The V segment lost 1 base and the J segment 7 bases; nucleotides outside the gene matches: 9. In germline, CDR1 is LNHNV, CDR2 YYDKDF (reference sequence). The CDR3 protein is CATSRGGQGVGEAFF. In nucleotides, the CDR3 is TGTGCCACCAGCAGAGGAGGGCAGGGGGTGGGTGAAGCTTTCTTT.

In the case of this clonotype: Possible read error: a much larger clone is one base away. This chain connects TRBV11-2 to TRBJ2-3; 7 positions agree with TRBD1. CDR3 length: 16 amino acids. Germline CDR1 and CDR2: SGHAT and FQNNGV. This chain's CDR3 is CASRLEGGLKVDTQYF. The CDR3 bases are TGTGCCAGCAGATTAGAAGGGGGCCTCAAGGTGGATACGCAGTATTTT.

A few counts support this clonotype. The chain couples TRBV10-3 to TRBJ2-5; D is tentatively TRBD1 or TRBD2 (5 bases each). Germline V lookup: CDR1 ENHRY, CDR2 SYGVKD. This CDR3 contains 11 residues. Deletions cut 4 bases from V and 5 bases from J, with 5 bases between. CDR3 bases: TGTGCCATCAGTGGGGGGGAGACCCAGTACTTC. Amino acids: CAISGGETQYF.

The rearrangement joins TRBV7-6 to TRBJ1-6; TRBD1 matches 9 bases. CDR3 length: 15 amino acids. The junction had 9 bases not matched to a gene; V was cut back by 8 bases and J by 7 bases. Germline V gives CDR1 SGHVS, CDR2 FNYEAQ. The CDR3 sequence: CASGGLGTGNSPLHF. The CDR3 DNA reads TGTGCCAGCGGGGGACTCGGGACAGGGAATTCACCCCTCCACTTT.

The chain joins TRBV15 to TRBJ2-5, with 8 positions matching TRBD1. The CDR3 is made up of 14 amino acids. V shed 1 base, J shed 4 bases, and the junction held 2 bases outside the gene matches. Germline-derived CDR1 and CDR2 are LNHNV and YYDKDF (reference sequence). DNA for the CDR3: TGTGCCACCAGCAGAGCTGGACAGGGAGAGACCCAGTACTTC. It specifies CATSRAGQGETQYF. Drawing the rest from reference TRBV15 and TRBJ2-5, the complete variable domain is DAMVIQNPRYQVTQFGKPVTLSCSQTLNHNVMYWYQQKSSQAPKLLFHYYDKDFNNEADTPDNFQSRRPNTSFCFLDIRSPGLGDTAMYLCATSRAGQGETQYFGPGTRLLVL.

The sample holds many counts of this clonotype. This sequence joins TRBV24-1 and TRBJ2-5; D not certain. V was clipped by 4 bases and J by 7 bases, with 12 bases between them. Germline V gene data show CDR1 as KGHDR and CDR2 as SFDVKD. The CDR3 extends over 13 amino acids. CDR3 bases: TGTGCCACCAGTGACTACTCCCGCGGGACCCAGTACTTC. Translating gives CATSDYSRGTQYF.

The chain employs TRBV6-2 or TRBV6-3 and TRBJ2-6; no clear D. Germline CDR1 reads MNHEY; CDR2 reads SVGEGT. The CDR3 runs to 15 residues. V lost 5 bases, J lost 4 bases, and 12 bases lay in between. This CDR3 reads CASSLLRPGANVLTF. CDR3 bases: TGTGCCAGCAGTCTCCTTCGACCGGGGGCCAACGTCCTGACTTTC.

This clonotype was recorded at least ten times. This sequence joins TRBV6-5 and TRBJ2-3; maybe TRBD2 (7 bases). CDR3 length: 15 residues. The germline V gene encodes CDR1 MNHEY and CDR2 SVGAGI. V lost 6 bases and J 6 bases, leaving 19 bases between the germline ends. CDR3 sequence: CASRPRGVGGDTQYF. The CDR3 bases are TGTGCCAGCAGGCCCCGGGGGGTAGGGGGTGATACGCAGTATTTT.

This clonotype came up a few times. The rearrangement links TRBV10-3 to TRBJ2-1, with TRBD2 identical over 10 bases. The V gene's germline CDR1 is ENHRY and CDR2 SYGVKD. The ends lost 7 bases at V and 9 bases at J; junction bases unmatched: 9. The length of the CDR3 is 14 residues. The CDR3 DNA is TGTGCCATCACCGTAGCGGGGGGAGACGGTGAGCAGTTCTTC. Protein sequence: CAITVAGGDGEQFF.

This chain connects TRBV5-1 to TRBJ2-1, with 8 bases fitting TRBD1. Germline CDR1 and CDR2: SGHRS and YFSETQ. Trimming at V came to 2 bases and at J to 9 bases, leaving 10 bases not matched to a gene. The CDR3 totals 15 residues. CDR3 region: CASSFRTGLISEQFF. In DNA, the CDR3 is TGCGCCAGCAGCTTCCGGACAGGGCTAATTTCTGAGCAGTTCTTC.

This clonotype has more than one count but fewer than ten. The rearrangement joins TRBV7-8 to TRBJ2-3, with no clear D. The CDR3 sequence is 13 residues long. Germline V lookup: CDR1 SGHVS, CDR2 FQNEAQ. The germline V and J ends were trimmed by 5 bases and 6 bases, with 12 bases remaining between them. CDR3 DNA: TGTGCCAGCAGCCCAGAAGGTCGGGATACGCAGTATTTT. Amino acid sequence: CASSPEGRDTQYF.

This chain uses TRBV6-2 or TRBV6-3 with TRBJ2-5; the D is unclear. In germline, CDR1 is MNHEY, CDR2 SVGEGT. There are 15 residues in the CDR3. Trimming shortened V by 1 base and J by 0 bases, and 9 bases separated the two germline ends. The CDR3 DNA reads TGTGCCAGCAGTTACTTGGAAAACTACCAAGAGACCCAGTACTTC. Its translation: CASSYLENYQETQYF.

The J gene is TRBJ2-2, the V gene TRBV23-1; 9 positions agree with TRBD1. TRBV23-1 is an open reading frame whose function is uncertain. The junction had 15 bases not matched to a gene; V was cut back by 3 bases and J by 7 bases. The CDR3 consists of 18 residues. The CDR3 nucleotides are TGCGCCAGCAGTCACCCTGGGTGGACAGGGGAAGAACACGGGGAGCTGTTTTTT. This encodes CASSHPGWTGEEHGELFF.

In this sample, this clonotype turned up many times. The rearrangement links TRBV11-2 to TRBJ2-1; 8 nucleotides match TRBD2. CDR1 and CDR2 from the germline V gene are SGHAT and FQNNGV. The ends lost 4 bases at V and 5 bases at J; junction bases unmatched: 13. The CDR3 is 17 residues long. The CDR3 sequence: CASSSPLSGGFDNEQFF. The CDR3 region has the DNA TGTGCCAGCAGCTCCCCTCTGAGCGGGGGATTCGACAATGAGCAGTTCTTC.